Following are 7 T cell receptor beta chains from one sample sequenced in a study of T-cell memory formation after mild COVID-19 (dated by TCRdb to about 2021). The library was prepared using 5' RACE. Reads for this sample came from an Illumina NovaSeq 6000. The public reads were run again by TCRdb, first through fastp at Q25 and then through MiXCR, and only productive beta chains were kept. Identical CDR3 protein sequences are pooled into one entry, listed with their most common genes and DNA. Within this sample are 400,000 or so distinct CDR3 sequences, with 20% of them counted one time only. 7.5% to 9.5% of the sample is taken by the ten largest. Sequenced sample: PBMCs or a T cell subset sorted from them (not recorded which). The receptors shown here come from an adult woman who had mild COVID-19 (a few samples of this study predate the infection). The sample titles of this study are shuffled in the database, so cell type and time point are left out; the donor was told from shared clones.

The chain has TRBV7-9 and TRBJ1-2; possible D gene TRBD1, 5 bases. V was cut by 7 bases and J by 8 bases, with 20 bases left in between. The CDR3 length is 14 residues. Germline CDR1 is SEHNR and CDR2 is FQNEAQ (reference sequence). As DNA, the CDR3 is TGTGCCAGCACCCCAGAGGGGCGGGGCTGGGGCTACACCTTC. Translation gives CASTPEGRGWGYTF.

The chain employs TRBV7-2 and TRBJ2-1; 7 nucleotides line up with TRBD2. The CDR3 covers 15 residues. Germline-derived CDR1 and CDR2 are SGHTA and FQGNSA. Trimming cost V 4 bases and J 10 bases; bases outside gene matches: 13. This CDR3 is CASSSDRDYVLEQFF. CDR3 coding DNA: TGTGCCAGCAGCTCAGATAGGGACTACGTTTTGGAGCAGTTCTTC.

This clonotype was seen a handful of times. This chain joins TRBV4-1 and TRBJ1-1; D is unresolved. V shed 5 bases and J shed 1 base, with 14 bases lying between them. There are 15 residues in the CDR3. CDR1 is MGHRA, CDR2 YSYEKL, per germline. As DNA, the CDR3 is TGCGCCAGCAGCATCAACGACGTGGCGAACACTGAAGCTTTCTTT. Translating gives CASSINDVANTEAFF.

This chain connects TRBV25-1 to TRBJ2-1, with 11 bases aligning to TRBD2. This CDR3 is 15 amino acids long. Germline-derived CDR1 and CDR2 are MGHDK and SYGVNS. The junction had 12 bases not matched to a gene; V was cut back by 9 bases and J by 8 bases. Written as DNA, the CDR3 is TGTGCCAGGAGATCGACTAGCGGGATCGGAGATGAGCAGTTCTTC. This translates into CARRSTSGIGDEQFF.

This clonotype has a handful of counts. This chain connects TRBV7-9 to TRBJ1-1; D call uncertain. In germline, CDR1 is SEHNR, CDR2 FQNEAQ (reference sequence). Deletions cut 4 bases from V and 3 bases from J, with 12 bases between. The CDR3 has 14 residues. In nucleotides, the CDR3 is TGTGCCAGCAGCTGGGGTCCCGAGGACACTGAAGCTTTCTTT. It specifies CASSWGPEDTEAFF.

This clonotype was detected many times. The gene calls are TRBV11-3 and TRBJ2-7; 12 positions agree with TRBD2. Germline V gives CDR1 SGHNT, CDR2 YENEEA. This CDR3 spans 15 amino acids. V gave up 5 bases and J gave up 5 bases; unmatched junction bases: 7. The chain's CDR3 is CASSPPWTSGNEQYF. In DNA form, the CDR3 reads TGTGCCAGCAGCCCGCCTTGGACTAGCGGGAACGAGCAGTACTTC.

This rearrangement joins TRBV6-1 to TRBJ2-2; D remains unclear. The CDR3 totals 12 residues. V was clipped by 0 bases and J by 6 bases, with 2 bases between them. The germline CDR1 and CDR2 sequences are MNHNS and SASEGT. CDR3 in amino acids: CASSEASGELFF. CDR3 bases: TGTGCCAGCAGTGAAGCATCCGGGGAGCTGTTTTTT.